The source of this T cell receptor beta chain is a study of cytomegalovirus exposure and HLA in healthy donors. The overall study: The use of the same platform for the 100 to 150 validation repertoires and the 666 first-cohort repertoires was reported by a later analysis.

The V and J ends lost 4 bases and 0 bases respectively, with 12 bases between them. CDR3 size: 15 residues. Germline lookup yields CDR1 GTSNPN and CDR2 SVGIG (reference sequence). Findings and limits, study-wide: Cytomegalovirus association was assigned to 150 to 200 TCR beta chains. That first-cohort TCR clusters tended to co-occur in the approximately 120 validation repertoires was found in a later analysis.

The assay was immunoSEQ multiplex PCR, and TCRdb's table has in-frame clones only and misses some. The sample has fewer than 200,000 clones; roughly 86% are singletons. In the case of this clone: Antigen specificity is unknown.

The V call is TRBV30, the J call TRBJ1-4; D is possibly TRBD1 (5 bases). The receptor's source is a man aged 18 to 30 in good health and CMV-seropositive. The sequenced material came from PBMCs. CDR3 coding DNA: TGTGCCTGGAAAAGGGGTCCTGCAACTAATGAAAAACTGTTTTTT. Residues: CAWKRGPATNEKLFF.